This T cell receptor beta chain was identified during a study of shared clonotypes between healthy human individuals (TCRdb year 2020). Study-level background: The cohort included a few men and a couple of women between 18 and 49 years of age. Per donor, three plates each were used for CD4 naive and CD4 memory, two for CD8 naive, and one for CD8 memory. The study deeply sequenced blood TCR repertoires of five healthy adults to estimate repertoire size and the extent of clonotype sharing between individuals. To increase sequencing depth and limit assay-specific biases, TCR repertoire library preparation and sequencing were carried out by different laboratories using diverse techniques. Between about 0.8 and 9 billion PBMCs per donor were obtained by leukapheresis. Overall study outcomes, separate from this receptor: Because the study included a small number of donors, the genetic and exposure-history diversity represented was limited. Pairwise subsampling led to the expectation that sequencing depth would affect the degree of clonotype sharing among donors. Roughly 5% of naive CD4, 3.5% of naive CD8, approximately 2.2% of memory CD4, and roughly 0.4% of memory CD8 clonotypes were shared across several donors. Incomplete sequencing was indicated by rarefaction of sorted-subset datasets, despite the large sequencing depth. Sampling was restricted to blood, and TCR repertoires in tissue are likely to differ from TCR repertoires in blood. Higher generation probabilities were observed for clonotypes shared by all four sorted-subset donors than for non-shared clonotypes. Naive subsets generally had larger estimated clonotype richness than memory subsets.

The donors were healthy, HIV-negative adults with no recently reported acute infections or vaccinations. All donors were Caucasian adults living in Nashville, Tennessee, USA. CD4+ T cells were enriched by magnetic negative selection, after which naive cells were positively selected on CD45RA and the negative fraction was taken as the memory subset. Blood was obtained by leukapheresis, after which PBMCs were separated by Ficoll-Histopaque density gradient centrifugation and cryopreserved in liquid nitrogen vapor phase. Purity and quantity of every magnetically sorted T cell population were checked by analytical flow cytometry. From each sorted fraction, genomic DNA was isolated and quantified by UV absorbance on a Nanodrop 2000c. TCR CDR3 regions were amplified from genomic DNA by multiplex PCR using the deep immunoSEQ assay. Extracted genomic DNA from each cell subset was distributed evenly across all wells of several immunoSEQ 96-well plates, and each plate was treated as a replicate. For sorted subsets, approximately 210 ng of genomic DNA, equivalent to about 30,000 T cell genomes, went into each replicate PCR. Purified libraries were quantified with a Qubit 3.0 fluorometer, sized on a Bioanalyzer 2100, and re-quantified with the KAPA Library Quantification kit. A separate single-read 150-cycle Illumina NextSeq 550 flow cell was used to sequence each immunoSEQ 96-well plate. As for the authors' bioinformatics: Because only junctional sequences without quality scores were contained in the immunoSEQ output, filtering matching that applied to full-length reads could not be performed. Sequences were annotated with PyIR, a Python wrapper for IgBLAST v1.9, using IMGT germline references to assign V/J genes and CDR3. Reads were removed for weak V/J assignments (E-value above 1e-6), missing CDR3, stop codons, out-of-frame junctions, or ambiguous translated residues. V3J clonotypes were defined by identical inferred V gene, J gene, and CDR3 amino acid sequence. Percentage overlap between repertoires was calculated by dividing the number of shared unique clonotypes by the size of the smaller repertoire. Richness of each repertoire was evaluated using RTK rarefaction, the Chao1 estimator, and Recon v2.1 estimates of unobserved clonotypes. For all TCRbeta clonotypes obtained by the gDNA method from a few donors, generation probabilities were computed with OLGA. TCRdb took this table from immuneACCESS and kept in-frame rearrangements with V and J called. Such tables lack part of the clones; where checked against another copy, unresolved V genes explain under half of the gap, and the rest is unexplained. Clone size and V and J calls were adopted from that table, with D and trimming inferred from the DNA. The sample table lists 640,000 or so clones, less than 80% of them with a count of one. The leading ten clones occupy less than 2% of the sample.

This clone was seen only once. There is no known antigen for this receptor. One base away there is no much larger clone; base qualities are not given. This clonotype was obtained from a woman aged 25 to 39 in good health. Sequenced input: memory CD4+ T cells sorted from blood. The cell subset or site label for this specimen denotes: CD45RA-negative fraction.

This receptor has the CDR3 CATTRSGPFSYNEQFF. In nucleotides, the sequence is TGTGCCACAACTCGTTCAGGACCTTTCTCCTACAATGAGCAGTTCTTC. The chain employs TRBV11-1 and TRBJ2-1; no D gene can be assigned with confidence. Based on the germline V gene (reference sequence), the CDR1 and CDR2 sequences are SGHAT and FQDESV. The CDR3 starts with the cysteine, ends with the phenylalanine, and has 16 residues. Only the CDR3 DNA stays, 48 bases, in frame from base 1. V drops 10 bases and J drops 0 bases, leaving 19 bases in between.